What follows is one T cell receptor beta chain and its context. The donors were healthy bone marrow donors. The study ran its PCR with 60 Vbeta and 13 Jbeta primers. Using immunoSEQ multiplex PCR, the repertoire was profiled, and TCRdb retains in-frame clones only, with some absent. The table for this sample gives approximately 190,000 clones. Looked up from germline, CDR1 is SNHLY and CDR2 is FYNNEI. The CDR3 has 13 residues. Trimming took off 6 bases at V and 7 bases at J, with 15 bases between the two ends. The sample comes from a study of cytomegalovirus exposure and HLA in healthy donors. The chain carries TRBV2 and TRBJ1-2; D may be TRBD1 (5 bases). Sequenced input: PBMCs. This TCR was recovered from a boy aged 5-17 years in good health and CMV-seronegative. CDR3 loop: CASREPSQGGYTF. DNA for the CDR3: TGTGCCAGCAGGGAGCCCTCCCAGGGTGGCTACACCTTC.